The present T cell receptor beta chain was sequenced within a study of blood T cells in healthy people across ages. A remark on this clonotype: The antigen is unknown.

Sample-barcoded 5' priming and a J-beta primer mix drove a second PCR of about 6 to 11 cycles. TCRdb independently ran MiXCR on the 5' RACE reads; one entry per CDR3 protein. The profile shows about 720,000 distinct CDR3 sequences, about 24% of them singletons. This CDR3 has 15 amino acids. In germline, CDR1 is SQVTM, CDR2 ANQGSEA. With 6 bases clipped from V and 6 bases from J, the junction kept 7 bases outside the gene matches. General study findings and limits: Diversity was higher, and naive CD4+ cells more numerous, in long-lived donors than in aged donors. Diversity estimates drawn from one million T cells were deemed underestimates.

The TCR sequence derives from a man between 70 and 80 years old in good health. Specimen: blood. The rearrangement links TRBV29-1 to TRBJ2-1; 14 positions agree with TRBD2. For the CDR3, the DNA is TGCAGCGTCCGGTCCGGGACTAGCGGGAGCAATGAGCAGTTCTTC. This translates into CSVRSGTSGSNEQFF.